Listed below are T cell receptor beta chains from one sample, sequenced in a study of T cells after yellow fever vaccination. In TCRdb, the 5' RACE reads were re-called with MiXCR into one record per CDR3 protein. Of approximately 350,000 distinct CDR3 sequences in the sample, 9.5% to 13% were seen once. Sequenced material: PBMCs, taken on the day of the first yellow fever vaccination. The receptors shown here come from a man aged 18 to 30 who received the YFV17D yellow fever vaccine. Both conserved end residues are part of each CDR3. The D gene is left open where the match is weak. Where a row states a size, it is once, few, many or the class of an expanded clone; other rows omit it.

TRBJ2-7,TRBD1,few,TRBV15,TGTGCCACCAGCTCCCCAGGGGGAGAGCCCTACGAGCAGTACTTC,CATSSPGGEPYEQYF
TRBJ1-3,.,.,TRBV28,TGTGCCAGCAGTTTGATAGGGTTAGGTGGAAACACCATATATTTT,CASSLIGLGGNTIYF
TRBJ2-7,.,many,TRBV12-3/TRBV12-4,TGTGCCAGCAGTTGGGATTCGCCTCAGGTTATTTTAGTGGGGGTGTCCTACGAGCAGTACTTC,CASSWDSPQVILVGVSYEQYF
TRBJ2-3,.,.,TRBV6-5,TGTGCCAGCAGTTACTCCACAGGAGGTACGCAGTATTTT,CASSYSTGGTQYF
TRBJ1-2,.,once,TRBV25-1,TGTGCCAGCAGTGATCCTGGGTATGGCTACACCTTC,CASSDPGYGYTF
TRBJ2-2,.,.,TRBV5-1,TGCGCCAGCAGCTTGGCCCGGGGGCGAGGCACCGGGGAGCTGTTTTTT,CASSLARGRGTGELFF
TRBJ1-5,.,.,TRBV4-2,TGTGCCAGCAGCCAAGATTCGTTGCCCCAGCATTTT,CASSQDSLPQHF
TRBJ1-2,.,.,TRBV18,TGTGCCAGCTCACCGAGTGATTACTATGGCTACACCTTC,CASSPSDYYGYTF
TRBJ2-2,.,.,TRBV5-6,TGTGCCAGCAGTCCCGGGTACTACACCGGGGAGCTGTTTTTT,CASSPGYYTGELFF
TRBJ2-3,TRBD1,few,TRBV5-1,TGCGCCAGCAGCTTCGGACAGGCCCCAGATACGCAGTATTTT,CASSFGQAPDTQYF
TRBJ1-3,.,few,TRBV12-3/TRBV12-4,TGTGCCAGCAGACCCCCCTTTGGGACGGCTGGAAACACCATATATTTT,CASRPPFGTAGNTIYF
TRBJ2-2,.,.,TRBV7-3,TGTGCCAGCAGCCCCCAGGGATATGGGGAGCTGTTTTTT,CASSPQGYGELFF
TRBJ2-1,TRBD2,few,TRBV11-2,TGTGCCAGCAGCTTAGACCTAGCGGGGGGATGGGCCTACAATGAGCAGTTCTTC,CASSLDLAGGWAYNEQFF
TRBJ2-3,TRBD2,many,TRBV5-1,TGCGCCAGCAGCTTGGCCGCTAGCGGGGGGGCCACCGATACGCAGTATTTT,CASSLAASGGATDTQYF